This T cell receptor beta chain is from a study of cytotoxic CD8 clonotypes in ibrutinib-treated CLL. Study-level background: Response samples were taken after a median about twelve months of treatment, range 6 to 36. Sequenced samples delivered averages of 255,043 productive templates and 87,000 or so productive rearrangements.

Repertoires were generated with immunoSEQ multiplex PCR, while TCRdb's copy carries only in-frame clones and drops some. The profile shows some 160,000 clones, 70% to 85% of them singletons. Germline CDR1 and CDR2: WSHSY and SAAADI. Trimming cost V 3 bases and J 1 base, with 2 bases left between them. The CDR3 contains 12 residues. This chain connects TRBV10-2 to TRBJ2-3, with D hard to call. The source was PBMCs, collected after 12 months of ibrutinib treatment. The TCR was taken from a human donor with chronic lymphocytic leukemia. The CDR3 loop reads CASSDRTDTQYF. CDR3 bases: TGCGCCAGCAGTGATCGCACAGATACGCAGTATTTT.